Below, 20 T cell receptor beta chains from the same sample are listed, as sequenced in a study of blood T cell repertoires in COVID-19. Assay: immunoSEQ multiplex PCR; the TCRdb copy retains only in-frame clones and omits some. The data hold about 45,000 clones, with around 79% observed a single time. The sequenced sample consisted of peripheral blood. The receptor source for this set is a human donor in a cohort sampled during active COVID-19.

The chain recombines TRBV5-1 with TRBJ2-2; TRBD1 might be the D (6 bases). The germline gives CDR1 SGHRS, CDR2 YFSETQ. Trimming removed 7 bases from V and 4 bases from J, with 11 bases in between. CDR3 length: 13 residues. The CDR3 nucleotides read TGCGCCAGCTGTACACAGGGCACCGGGGAGCTGTTTTTT. It yields the protein CASCTQGTGELFF.

This chain links TRBV27 with TRBJ1-2, with D tentatively TRBD1 (6 bases). The CDR3 consists of 17 residues. Germline CDR1 is MNHEY and CDR2 is SMNVEV (reference sequence). The V gene lost 0 bases and the J gene lost 2 bases, with 16 bases spanning the gap. The CDR3 here is CASSLSPAGEYNYGYTF. The CDR3 DNA reads TGTGCCAGCAGTTTATCTCCCGCAGGGGAGTACAACTATGGCTACACCTTC.

The rearrangement joins TRBV18 to TRBJ1-3; a possible D gene is TRBD1 (6 bases). CDR3 length equals 15 residues. Trimming took off 0 bases at V and 6 bases at J, with 12 bases between the two ends. Germline V gene sequence: CDR1 KGHSH, CDR2 LQKENI. The CDR3: CASSPPNREVNTIYF. The CDR3 nucleotides are TGTGCCAGCTCACCACCTAACAGGGAAGTAAACACCATATATTTT.

The V and J genes are TRBV15 and TRBJ1-1; TRBD1 is a possible D gene (5 bases). This CDR3 spans 13 amino acids. Germline values: CDR1 LNHNV, CDR2 YYDKDF (reference sequence). V was trimmed by 7 bases and J by 3 bases, leaving 12 bases between them. CDR3 residues: CATKVRVDTEAFF. The CDR3 nucleotides are TGTGCCACCAAGGTCAGGGTCGACACTGAAGCTTTCTTT.

The chain couples TRBV18 to TRBJ2-7; 9 positions match TRBD2. From germline, CDR1 is KGHSH and CDR2 LQKENI. The CDR3 is made up of 20 amino acids. V shed 6 bases, J shed 0 bases, and the junction held 21 bases outside the gene matches. The CDR3 region has the DNA TGTGCCAGCTCCCCAAGGAGCCCCATCCAAAGCGGGAGGAGCTCCTACGAGCAGTACTTC. Its protein product is CASSPRSPIQSGRSSYEQYF.

The chain recombines TRBV9 with TRBJ1-6; D is uncertain. The germline V gene has CDR1 SGDLS and CDR2 YYNGEE. V lost 4 bases to trimming and J lost 5 bases, with 16 bases between them. This CDR3 is built from 16 residues. CDR3 sequence: CASSLSDGENNSPLHF. As DNA, the CDR3 is TGTGCCAGCAGCCTAAGTGACGGAGAGAATAATTCACCCCTCCACTTT.

This chain connects TRBV3-1 (or the pseudogene TRBV3-2) to TRBJ1-4; no clear D. V shed 3 bases and J shed 4 bases, with 9 bases lying between them. This CDR3 has 14 amino acids. Germline V gives CDR1 LGHDT, CDR2 YNNKEL (reference sequence). For the CDR3, the DNA is TGTGCCAGCAGCCAGGTTACCGGTAATGAAAAACTGTTTTTT. It encodes CASSQVTGNEKLFF.

The CDR3 nucleotides read TGTGCCAGCAGCCAAGACGTCTCCTCAGGGAGGGAGACCCAGTACTTC. It translates to CASSQDVSSGRETQYF. V gene TRBV14 combines with J gene TRBJ2-5; tentatively, D is TRBD2 (6 bases). The CDR3 runs 16 residues. The germline V gene encodes CDR1 SGHDN and CDR2 FVKESK. V lost 0 bases to trimming and J lost 5 bases, with 16 bases between them.

The chain recombines TRBV4-1 with TRBJ2-7; 8 bases fit TRBD2. The ends lost 4 bases at V and 2 bases at J; junction bases unmatched: 4. CDR1 is MGHRA and CDR2 is YSYEKL in the germline V gene. The CDR3 sequence is 14 residues long. This CDR3 is CASSPWGLAYEQYF. CDR3 DNA sequence: TGCGCCAGCAGCCCGTGGGGACTAGCCTACGAGCAGTACTTC.

This chain joins TRBV27 and TRBJ1-1, with unresolved D. V dropped 1 base and J dropped 8 bases, with 14 bases sitting between them. Per the germline V gene, CDR1 is MNHEY and CDR2 is SMNVEV (reference sequence). This CDR3 has 14 amino acids. Here the CDR3 DNA reads TGTGCCAGCAGTTTATTCTCTCTGACTTCCGAAGCTTTCTTT. Translating gives CASSLFSLTSEAFF.

This chain links TRBV5-4 with TRBJ2-5; 9 positions agree with TRBD2. Per germline, CDR1 SGHNT and CDR2 YYREEE (reference sequence). CDR3 size: 18 residues. Trimming at V came to 1 base and at J to 3 bases, leaving 13 bases not matched to a gene. The CDR3 region has the DNA TGTGCCAGCAGCTTGAGGAGGGTGCGGCTAGCGGGGAAAGAGACCCAGTACTTC. Encoded protein: CASSLRRVRLAGKETQYF. Supplemented by reference TRBV5-4 and TRBJ2-5, the full variable domain reads ETGVTQSPTHLIKTRGQQVTLRCSSQSGHNTVSWYQQALGQGPQFIFQYYREEENGRGNFPPRFSGLQFPNYSSELNVNALELDDSALYLCASSLRRVRLAGKETQYFGPGTRLLVL.

The rearrangement links TRBV4-1 to TRBJ1-5; 7 nucleotides line up with TRBD1. This CDR3 is 15 amino acids long. V was pared by 3 bases and J by 7 bases, with 9 bases of the junction left unmatched. Germline assignment: CDR1 MGHRA and CDR2 YSYEKL. The CDR3 DNA sequence: TGCGCCAGCAGCCAGTTACAGGGGAAAGGGCAGCCCCAGCATTTT. Its translation: CASSQLQGKGQPQHF.

The chain combines TRBV18 with TRBJ2-5; 9 bases line up with TRBD1. CDR1 is KGHSH and CDR2 is LQKENI in the germline V gene. Germline trimming cut 2 bases from V and 7 bases from J; bases unmatched to any gene: 11. The CDR3 covers 16 residues. The CDR3 here is CASSPLGTGSTGTQYF. The CDR3 nucleotides are TGTGCCAGCTCACCATTAGGGACAGGGTCCACCGGGACCCAGTACTTC.

V and J are TRBV3-1 (or the pseudogene TRBV3-2) and TRBJ2-7, with 12 nucleotides matching TRBD2. CDR3 length: 18 amino acids. Per germline, CDR1 LGHDT and CDR2 YNNKEL (reference sequence). J lost 2 bases, V lost 4 bases, and 12 bases had no gene match. The CDR3 DNA sequence: TGTGCCAGCAGCCCGACTAGCGGGAGAGGAGGTAGGACCTACGAGCAGTACTTC. This gives the protein CASSPTSGRGGRTYEQYF.

The J gene is TRBJ2-1, the V gene TRBV24-1; 12 bases align to TRBD2. The germline CDR1 and CDR2 sequences are KGHDR and SFDVKD. The V segment lost 3 bases and the J segment 8 bases; nucleotides outside the gene matches: 7. This CDR3 region has 16 residues. CDR3 nucleotides: TGTGCCACCAGTGATCCTAGCGGGAGGGTGTATGATGAGCAGTTCTTC. Translated, it gives CATSDPSGRVYDEQFF.

V is TRBV18 and J is TRBJ2-7; tentative D call: TRBD1 (6 bases). Germline V gives CDR1 KGHSH, CDR2 LQKENI. Between the trimmed V and J ends, which lost 1 base and 1 base, there was a span of 14 bases. There are 16 residues in the CDR3. The CDR3 nucleotides are TGTGCCAGCTCACCACAACGACAGGTTGCTTCCTACGAGCAGTACTTC. This codes for CASSPQRQVASYEQYF.

This clone showed up just once. As DNA, the CDR3 is TGTGCCAGCAGCGAAGGGGTCGGGACAGGGCTTAACAATGAGCAGTTCTTC. Its translation is CASSEGVGTGLNNEQFF. V is TRBV7-3 and J is TRBJ2-1, with TRBD1 matching 9 bases. This CDR3 comprises 17 residues. The V segment lost 5 bases and the J segment 5 bases; nucleotides outside the gene matches: 13. CDR1 and CDR2 (germline): SGHTA, FQGTGA.

A few counts support this clone. This chain links TRBV2 with TRBJ2-5; 7 bases are shared with TRBD1. CDR1 is SNHLY and CDR2 is FYNNEI in the germline V gene. J lost 4 bases, V lost 2 bases, and 4 bases had no gene match. CDR3 length equals 14 residues. CDR3 residues: CASSETRGPETQYF. The CDR3 bases are TGTGCCAGCAGTGAAACGAGGGGGCCAGAGACCCAGTACTTC.

V gene TRBV5-1 combines with J gene TRBJ1-1, with D possibly matching TRBD1 (5 bases). The CDR3 extends over 13 amino acids. V lost 4 bases, J lost 0 bases, and 7 bases lay in between. Germline V gives CDR1 SGHRS, CDR2 YFSETQ. Here the CDR3 reads CASSIQVNTEAFF. CDR3 nucleotide sequence: TGCGCCAGCAGCATACAGGTGAACACTGAAGCTTTCTTT. Full variable domain (rest looked up from reference TRBV5-1 and TRBJ1-1): KAGVTQTPRYLIKTRGQQVTLSCSPISGHRSVSWYQQTPGQGLQFLFEYFSETQRNKGNFPGRFSGRQFSNSRSEMNVSTLELGDSALYLCASSIQVNTEAFFGQGTRLTVV.

V gene TRBV24-1 combines with J gene TRBJ2-6, with TRBD2 as a possible D gene (5 bases). The CDR3 is made up of 15 amino acids. The germline gives CDR1 KGHDR, CDR2 SFDVKD. Trimming cost V 5 bases and J 2 bases, with 9 bases left between them. CDR3 sequence (DNA): TGTGCCACCAGTGTGACGGGGACTGGGGCCAACGTCCTGACTTTC. Its translation: CATSVTGTGANVLTF.